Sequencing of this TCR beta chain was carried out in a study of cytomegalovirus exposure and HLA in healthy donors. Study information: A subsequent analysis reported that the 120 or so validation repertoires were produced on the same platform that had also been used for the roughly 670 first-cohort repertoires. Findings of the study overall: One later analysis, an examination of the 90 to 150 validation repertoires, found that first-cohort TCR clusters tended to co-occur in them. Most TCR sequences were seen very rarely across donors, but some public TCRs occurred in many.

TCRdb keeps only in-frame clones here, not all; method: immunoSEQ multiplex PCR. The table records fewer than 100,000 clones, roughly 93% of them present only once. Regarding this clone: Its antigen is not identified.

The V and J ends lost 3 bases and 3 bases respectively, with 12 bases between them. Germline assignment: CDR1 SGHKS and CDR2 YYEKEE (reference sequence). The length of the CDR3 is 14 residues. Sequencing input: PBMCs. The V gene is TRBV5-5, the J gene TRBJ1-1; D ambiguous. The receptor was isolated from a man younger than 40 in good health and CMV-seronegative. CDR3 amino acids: CASSYREIYTEAFF. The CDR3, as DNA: TGTGCCAGCAGCTACCGGGAGATATACACTGAAGCTTTCTTT. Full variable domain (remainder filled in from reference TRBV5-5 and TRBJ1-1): DAGVTQSPTHLIKTRGQQVTLRCSPISGHKSVSWYQQVLGQGPQFIFQYYEKEERGRGNFPDRFSARQFPNYSSELNVNALLLGDSALYLCASSYREIYTEAFFGQGTRLTVV.